The 8 T cell receptor beta chains given below trace back to one sample, sequenced in a study of control samples from healthy donors and cancer patients (dated by TCRdb to 2018 to 2020). The method was the immunoSEQ multiplex PCR assay. TCRdb retrieved this table from immuneACCESS and kept in-frame rearrangements only. Not all clones are present; in checked studies, unresolved V genes account for under half, and no reason is known for the remainder. Counted in this sample were 130,000 or so clones; approximately 94% of them appeared once. Of the sample, over 10% falls within the top ten clones. Sequencing was carried out using blood. All receptors come from a man in his forties or fifties in good health.

As regards this clone: An end of the junction does not agree with germline; a read error may underlie this. The chain employs TRBV11-1 and TRBJ2-5, with D possibly being TRBD1 (5 bases). This CDR3 has 15 amino acids. Germline V lookup: CDR1 SGHAT, CDR2 FQDESV (reference sequence). The CDR3 bases are TGTGCCAGCAGCCCGAACCAGGGTAACCACGAGACCCAGTACTTC. This sequence encodes CASSPNQGNHETQYF.

The chain links TRBV15 to TRBJ1-5; weak D call: TRBD1 (6 bases). From germline, CDR1 is LNHNV and CDR2 YYDKDF (reference sequence). The CDR3 consists of 14 residues. V gave up 0 bases and J gave up 4 bases, with 7 bases separating them. CDR3 region: CATSRDQGNQPQHF. The CDR3 nucleotides are TGTGCCACCAGCAGAGATCAGGGGAATCAGCCCCAGCATTTT.

CDR3 DNA: TGTGCCAGCAGTTACCCGGACAGGAGGACCTACTACGAGCAGTACTTC. Its translation: CASSYPDRRTYYEQYF. The chain joins TRBV6-2 or TRBV6-3 to TRBJ2-7; 7 bases are shared with TRBD1. Trimming took 2 bases from V and 3 from J; bases not matched to a gene: 10. CDR3 length: 16 amino acids. Germline lookup yields CDR1 MNHEY and CDR2 SVGEGT.

Comment on this clone: Different DNA sequences within this sample yield the same CDR3. The rearrangement links TRBV7-9 to TRBJ2-7; D is uncertain. The V and J ends lost 0 bases and 3 bases respectively, with 9 bases between them. The CDR3 covers 14 residues. Germline CDR1 is SEHNR and CDR2 is FQNEAQ (reference sequence). In nucleotides, the CDR3 is TGTGCCAGCAGCTTAGCGGGTGGAGACTACGAGCAGTACTTC. Its translation: CASSLAGGDYEQYF.

In DNA form, the CDR3 reads TGTGCCAGCAGCCATTATAGGACAGGGGACACTGAAGCTTTCTTT. Translating it yields CASSHYRTGDTEAFF. The rearrangement joins TRBV3-1 (or the pseudogene TRBV3-2) to TRBJ1-1; 9 bases agree with TRBD1. Germline loops: CDR1 LGHDT, CDR2 YNNKEL (reference sequence). The CDR3 extends over 15 amino acids. Unmatched junction bases numbered 5, after V lost 3 bases and J lost 3 bases.

The genes are TRBV3-1 (or the pseudogene TRBV3-2) and TRBJ2-1; D ambiguous. The CDR3 spans 16 residues. CDR1 LGHDT and CDR2 YNNKEL come from the germline V gene (reference sequence). The V and J ends lost 1 base and 10 bases respectively, with 20 bases between them. The CDR3 region is CASSQVVESTYGEQFF. CDR3 nucleotide sequence: TGTGCCAGCAGCCAAGTGGTAGAATCAACTTACGGAGAGCAGTTCTTC.

This CDR3 is CASSLARANTGELFF. In DNA form, the CDR3 reads TGTGCCAGCAGCTTAGCCAGGGCGAACACCGGGGAGCTGTTTTTT. The rearrangement links TRBV7-9 to TRBJ2-2; weak D call: TRBD1 (5 bases). The CDR3 is 15 residues long. In germline, CDR1 is SEHNR, CDR2 FQNEAQ (reference sequence). V gave up 0 bases and J gave up 0 bases, with 5 bases separating them.

The chain has TRBV25-1 and TRBJ1-4; possibly TRBD1 for D (5 bases). The CDR3 runs to 15 residues. V lost 1 base to trimming and J lost 4 bases, with 10 bases between them. The germline V gene encodes CDR1 MGHDK and CDR2 SYGVNS. CDR3 region: CASSEWGGSNEKLFF. CDR3 DNA sequence: TGTGCCAGCAGTGAATGGGGGGGGAGTAATGAAAAACTGTTTTTT.